The T cell receptor (beta chain) described here comes from a study of quantifying T cell responses using KT2 cells. Turning to the study itself: RNA was reverse transcribed with TCR alpha and beta constant-region primers.

An oligo carrying a UMI was ligated to the cDNA 3' end. An equimolar mix of RC1.1 and RC1.2 primed the beta chain across TRBC1 and TRBC2. TCRdb used MiXCR to reprocess the UMI-ligation and nested PCR reads, holding one entry per CDR3 protein. The sample records over 25,000 distinct CDR3 sequences, about 9.3% being singletons. Germline CDR1 LGHDT, CDR2 YNNKEL (reference sequence). V lost 1 base and J 1 base, leaving 13 bases between the germline ends. CDR3 length: 16 residues. The receptor comes from a human donor. Sequenced sample: PBMCs spiked with cells of the T cell clone KT2. The chain recombines TRBV3-1 with TRBJ1-1; D not resolved. The CDR3 is CASSQVSHLENTEAFF. CDR3 coding DNA: TGTGCCAGCAGCCAAGTCTCTCACTTGGAGAACACTGAAGCTTTCTTT.